The 5 T cell receptor beta chains given below trace back to one sample, sequenced in a study of chemoradiotherapy in HPV16-positive cancers. Produced via immunoSEQ multiplex PCR; TCRdb's table is partial and in-frame only. The sample carries roughly 11,000 clones, 60% to 85% recorded once. The sample here was taken from a patient who underwent chemoradiotherapy. These receptors came from a human donor with HPV-associated anogenital cancer.

The chain couples TRBV9 to TRBJ2-1, with 8 bases identical to TRBD2. This CDR3 is built from 15 residues. The germline gives CDR1 SGDLS, CDR2 YYNGEE. After removal of 0 bases from V and 3 bases from J, the junction contained 2 bases not matched to a gene. This CDR3 reads CASSVGSGSYNEQFF. The CDR3 region has the DNA TGTGCCAGCAGCGTAGGAAGCGGGAGCTACAATGAGCAGTTCTTC.

This rearrangement joins TRBV27 to TRBJ2-1; possible D gene TRBD2, 6 bases. The germline gives CDR1 MNHEY, CDR2 SMNVEV (reference sequence). The V end was cut by 7 bases, the J end by 0 bases, with 13 bases between. The CDR3 is 15 residues long. CDR3: CASIAHSGSYNEQFF. CDR3 in DNA: TGTGCCAGCATAGCGCATAGCGGCTCCTACAATGAGCAGTTCTTC.

V gene TRBV6-6 combines with J gene TRBJ1-1; D might be TRBD1 (5 bases). CDR3 length equals 15 residues. V lost 9 bases, J lost 1 base, and 18 bases lay in between. Germline V gene sequence: CDR1 MNHNY, CDR2 SVGAGI (reference sequence). The CDR3 reads CASIQAWGGNTEAFF. In nucleotides, the CDR3 is TGTGCCAGTATCCAGGCTTGGGGGGGGAACACTGAAGCTTTCTTT.

V is TRBV5-1 and J is TRBJ2-3; 7 bases are a match to TRBD2. Germline V CDR1 and CDR2: SGHRS, YFSETQ. The V and J ends lost 2 bases and 4 bases, in that order; junction bases with no gene match: 7. CDR3 length: 15 amino acids. In nucleotides, the CDR3 is TGCGCCAGCAGCTTTAGTGGCGGGAGAGCAGATACGCAGTATTTT. Amino acids: CASSFSGGRADTQYF.

The chain links TRBV12-1 to TRBJ2-2. TRBV12-1 is given as a pseudogene. The CDR3 length is 16 residues. This chain's CDR3 is CASSPKGDSDTGELFF. The CDR3 DNA is TGTGCCAGCAGCCCTAAGGGCGATTCTGACACCGGGGAGCTGTTTTTT.